This T cell receptor (beta chain) derives from a study of T cells in women clearing cervical HPV infection. The overall study: With HLA typing for only a few women, HLA confounding remains possible.

On this clone itself: The CDR3 extends 3 residues past the end of the read, so its final part is completed from the germline J gene.

The protocol was immunoSEQ multiplex PCR, while the TCRdb copy is restricted to in-frame clones and leaves out a portion. This repertoire comprises 25,000 to 35,000 clones; its ten largest clones make up approximately 4.2%. Cervical HPV DNA detected by MY09/MY11 PCR, typed by dot-blot. The CDR3 has 16 amino acids. V was trimmed by 1 base and J by 2 bases, leaving 12 bases between them. Germline-derived CDR1 and CDR2 are SGHRS and YFSETQ. This receptor was taken from a woman aged 18 to 69 with a cervical HPV16 infection that either progressed to CIN3+ or cleared (not recorded which). Sequenced sample: blood buffy coat. The gene calls are TRBV5-1 and TRBJ1-4; D possibly corresponds to TRBD1 (6 bases). The CDR3 DNA, read in part, is TGCGCCAGCAGCTTGACGGTGGGGGCTACTAATGAAAAA. Its protein product is CASSLTVGATNEK. Given in full, the CDR3 is CASSLTVGATNEKLFF.